This T cell receptor (beta chain) was identified in a study of cytomegalovirus exposure and HLA in healthy donors. Study conclusions and caveats: Later analysis showed TCR association rates varying by HLA locus, highest for DRB1 and lowest for HLA-C. Accurate HLA-A and HLA-B prediction from TCR beta sequences was reported for most subjects. The authors listed 180 or so TCR beta chains as cytomegalovirus-associated.

Of note for this clone: Antigen unknown.

Both 60 Vbeta primers and 13 Jbeta primers went into the PCR. Here immunoSEQ multiplex PCR was the method, and the copy in TCRdb shows in-frame clones only, minus some. This listing includes around 48,000 clones. From germline, CDR1 is SQVTM and CDR2 ANQGSEA. CDR3 size: 13 residues. V was trimmed by 5 bases and J by 0 bases, leaving 10 bases between them. This clonotype originated in a female donor in good health and CMV-seronegative. Material: PBMCs. The chain carries TRBV29-1 and TRBJ1-1; tentative D call: TRBD1 (5 bases). CDR3 sequence reads: CSVYWGMNTEAFF. The CDR3 nucleotides are TGCAGCGTTTACTGGGGCATGAACACTGAAGCTTTCTTT.